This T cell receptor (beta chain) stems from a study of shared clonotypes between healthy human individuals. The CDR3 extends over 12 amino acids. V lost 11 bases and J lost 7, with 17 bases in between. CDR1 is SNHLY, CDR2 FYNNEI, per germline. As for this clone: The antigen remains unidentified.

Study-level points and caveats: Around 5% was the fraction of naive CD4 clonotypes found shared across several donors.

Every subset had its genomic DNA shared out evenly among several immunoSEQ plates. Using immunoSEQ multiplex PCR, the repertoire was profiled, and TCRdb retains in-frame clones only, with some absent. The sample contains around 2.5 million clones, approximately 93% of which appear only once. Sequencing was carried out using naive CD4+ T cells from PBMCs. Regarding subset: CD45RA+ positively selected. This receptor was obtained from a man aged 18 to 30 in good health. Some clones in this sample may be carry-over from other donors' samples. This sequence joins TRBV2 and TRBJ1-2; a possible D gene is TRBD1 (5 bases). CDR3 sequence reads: CAGTGLGGGYTF. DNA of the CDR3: TGTGCCGGGACTGGGCTCGGAGGTGGCTACACCTTC.